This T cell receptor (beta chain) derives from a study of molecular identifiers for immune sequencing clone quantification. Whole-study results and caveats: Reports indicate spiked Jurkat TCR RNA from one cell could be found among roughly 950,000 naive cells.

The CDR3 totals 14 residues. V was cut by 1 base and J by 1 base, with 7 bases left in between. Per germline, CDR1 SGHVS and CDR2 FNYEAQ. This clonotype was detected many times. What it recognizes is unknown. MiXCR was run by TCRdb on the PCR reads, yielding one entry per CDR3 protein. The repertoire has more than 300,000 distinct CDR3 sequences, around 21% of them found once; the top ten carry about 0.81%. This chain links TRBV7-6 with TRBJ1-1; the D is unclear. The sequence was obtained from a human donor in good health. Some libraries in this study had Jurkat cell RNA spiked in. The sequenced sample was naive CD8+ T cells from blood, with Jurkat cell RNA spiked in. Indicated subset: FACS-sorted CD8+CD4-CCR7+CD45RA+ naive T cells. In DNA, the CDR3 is TGTGCCAGCAGCTTAGTTGCAGCGAACACTGAAGCTTTCTTT. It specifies CASSLVAANTEAFF. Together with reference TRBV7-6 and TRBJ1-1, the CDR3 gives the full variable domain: GAGVSQSPRYKVTKRGQDVALRCDPISGHVSLYWYRQALGQGPEFLTYFNYEAQQDKSGLPNDRFSAERPEGSISTLTIQRTEQRDSAMYRCASSLVAANTEAFFGQGTRLTVV.